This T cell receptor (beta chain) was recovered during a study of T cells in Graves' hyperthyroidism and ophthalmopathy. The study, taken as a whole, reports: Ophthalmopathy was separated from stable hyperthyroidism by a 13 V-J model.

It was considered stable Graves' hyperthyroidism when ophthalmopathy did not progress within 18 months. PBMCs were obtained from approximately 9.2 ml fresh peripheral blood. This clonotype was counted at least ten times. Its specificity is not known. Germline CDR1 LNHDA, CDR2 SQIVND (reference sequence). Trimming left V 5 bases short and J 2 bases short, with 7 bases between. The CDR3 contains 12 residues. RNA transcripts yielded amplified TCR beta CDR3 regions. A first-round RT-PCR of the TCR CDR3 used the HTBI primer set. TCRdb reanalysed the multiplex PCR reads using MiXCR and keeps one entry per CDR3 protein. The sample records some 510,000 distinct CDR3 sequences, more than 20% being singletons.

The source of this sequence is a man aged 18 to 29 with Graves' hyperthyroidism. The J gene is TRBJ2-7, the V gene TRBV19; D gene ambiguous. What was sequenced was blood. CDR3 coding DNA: TGTGCCAGTAGTCCCTCGGCCTACGAGCAGTACTTC. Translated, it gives CASSPSAYEQYF.